This T cell receptor beta chain is from a study of human T cells and chemical hapten exposure. Study summary: It was small differences in pooled library volume that mainly caused per-sample TCR yields to vary.

The study used a library that attached unique molecular identifiers to individual cDNA molecules. TCRdb used MiXCR to reprocess the RACE reads, holding one entry per CDR3 protein. The table has roughly 180,000 distinct CDR3 sequences, roughly 15% seen once. There are a few counts of this clonotype. Time point specified: patch test 1, 2 weeks after DPC sensitization. This sample's treatment: therapeutic diphenylcyclopropenone sensitization with weekly scalp DPC. CDR1 is SQVTM, CDR2 ANQGSEA, per germline. This CDR3 region has 13 residues. The V gene lost 7 bases and the J gene lost 5 bases, with 12 bases spanning the gap.

The material sequenced was whole blood, taken in connection with sensitization to the hapten diphenylcyclopropenone (DPC). The clonotype originates from a woman younger than 45 with alopecia areata. Some clones in this sample may be carry-over from other donors' samples. The rearrangement joins TRBV29-1 to TRBJ1-6; no definite D call. CDR3 sequence: CSAREAHNSPLHF. CDR3 DNA: TGCAGCGCTCGGGAAGCCCATAATTCACCCCTCCACTTT. Full variable domain (rest looked up from reference TRBV29-1 and TRBJ1-6): SAVISQKPSRDICQRGTSLTIQCQVDSQVTMMFWYRQQPGQSLTLIATANQGSEATYESGFVIDKFPISRPNLTFSTLTVSNMSPEDSSIYLCSAREAHNSPLHFGNGTRLTVT.